The sequence of this T cell receptor (beta chain) was determined in a study of early T cells in non-severe SARS-CoV-2 infection. This clonotype came up a few times. This CDR3 comprises 18 residues. CDR1 SGHVS and CDR2 FNYEAQ come from the germline V gene. Germline trimming cut 4 bases from V and 4 bases from J; bases unmatched to any gene: 10. The TCR library protocol attached unique molecular identifiers to the individual cDNA molecules. TCRdb processed the 5' RACE reads anew with MiXCR; each CDR3 protein has one entry. The table lists some 110,000 distinct CDR3 sequences, about 15% of them singletons.

The material sequenced was whole blood. The clonotype comes from an adult who was a healthcare worker with PCR-confirmed SARS-CoV-2 infection or an uninfected control (not recorded which). This chain joins TRBV7-6 and TRBJ2-2; TRBD2 matches at 12 bases. Written as DNA, the CDR3 is TGTGCCAGCAGCTCAGATTCTAGCGGGGGGGCACCCACCGGGGAGCTGTTTTTT. Protein: CASSSDSSGGAPTGELFF.